The 2 T cell receptor beta chains reported below all come from one sample, sequenced in a study of T cell responses to AZD1222 COVID-19 vaccine. Data came from immunoSEQ multiplex PCR; TCRdb stores just in-frame clones and leaves some out. The profile shows around 120,000 clones, just over 85% of them singletons. Specimen: peripheral blood, collected on day 0 of AZD1222 vaccination. Receptors were obtained from an adult in good health.

V is TRBV6-1 and J is TRBJ2-3; 12 bases agree with TRBD2. The J segment lost 3 bases and the V segment lost 2 bases, leaving 6 bases of the junction unmatched. Germline-derived CDR1 and CDR2 are MNHNS and SASEGT. The CDR3 spans 17 residues. The CDR3 reads CASSERPSGGGTDTQYF. As DNA, the CDR3 is TGTGCCAGCAGTGAACGCCCTAGCGGGGGGGGGACAGATACGCAGTATTTT.

The rearrangement joins TRBV9 to TRBJ1-3; D might be TRBD1 (5 bases). CDR1 and CDR2 from the germline V gene are SGDLS and YYNGEE. V was cut by 0 bases and J by 0 bases, with 10 bases left in between. CDR3 size: 16 residues. Here the CDR3 DNA reads TGTGCCAGCAGCGTAGAAATGACAGCCTCTGGAAACACCATATATTTT. This encodes CASSVEMTASGNTIYF. Full variable domain (missing parts from reference TRBV9 and TRBJ1-3): DSGVTQTPKHLITATGQRVTLRCSPRSGDLSVYWYQQSLDQGLQFLIQYYNGEERAKGNILERFSAQQFPDLHSELNLSSLELGDSALYFCASSVEMTASGNTIYFGEGSWLTVV.